The entry that follows covers one T cell receptor beta chain sequence. This receptor's antigen is unknown. No much larger clone is present one base from it, and per-base qualities are unavailable. Reading the germline V gene gives CDR1 MNHEY and CDR2 SVGAGI. There are 12 amino acids in the CDR3, from cysteine to phenylalanine inclusive. This entry keeps only the CDR3 DNA: 36 bases, framed from base 1. A distance of 16 bases separates the germline ends of V and J, which lose 6 bases and 11 bases respectively. This sample was included in a study of blood T cell repertoires in COVID-19 (dated by TCRdb to 2019 to 2021). About the investigation overall: Samples covering the acute and convalescent phases of COVID-19 were provided by collaborators in the United States, Italy and Spain. A de-identified subject ID, COVID-19 status, age in years and sex were almost always included in the sample metadata. The dataset comprised deeply sampled blood TCRbeta repertoires from subjects exposed to, actively infected with, or recovered from COVID-19. Where available, HLA class I and class II types were taken from metadata supplied by the sample provider and were not determined by assay-based typing. The material from the prospective study consisted of cDNA or gDNA derived from T cells, B-cell-depleted T cells, or PBMCs. The repertoires were released in a freely available public database intended as a resource for research on the immune response to SARS-CoV-2. The samples were drawn from the first 160 participants of the ongoing ImmuneRACE study and from about 1,200 subjects provided by 6 global collaborators.

Overall study results and their limits: The quantity of clinical and demographic metadata differed by source and by participant and was supplied without curation.

Each collaborating institution followed its own protocols to collect whole blood in K2EDTA tubes. For TCRbeta analysis, collaborators shipped samples in one of three forms: frozen whole blood, isolated PBMCs, or DNA extracted from either of those sample types. The immunoSEQ Assay, a bias-controlled multiplex PCR, was used to amplify TCRbeta CDR3 regions from genomic DNA. Under the source paper's analysis protocol: Within the assay, amplification of reference gene primers was used to estimate how many nucleated cells each sample contained. Sequence reads were collapsed and filtered to measure the absolute abundance of every unique TCRbeta CDR3 rearrangement. Productive Simpson clonality was computed per sample as the square root of Simpson's diversity index over productive rearrangements. The table was pulled from immuneACCESS by TCRdb, which kept in-frame rearrangements only. Such tables lose some clones; where checked, under half of the loss comes from unresolved V genes, and the rest has no known cause. That table is the source of V, J and clone size, and D and trimming were worked out from the DNA. The sample yields about 140,000 clones; 70% to 85% were counted once. The ten biggest clones cover approximately 3.5% of the sample.

The receptor chain draws on TRBV6-5 and TRBJ1-1; the D gene is perhaps TRBD1, from 5 matching bases. Sequencing input: peripheral blood. The clonotype originates from a man between 60 and 70 years old with acute or convalescent COVID-19. The sequenced DNA is TGTGCCAGCAGGGACACACATGGGGTGGCTTTCTTT. The encoded protein is CASRDTHGVAFF.